The T cell receptor beta chain described here comes from a study of molecular identifiers for immune sequencing clone quantification. Using its own MiXCR run on the PCR reads, TCRdb lists one record per CDR3 protein. The sample contains under 85,000 distinct CDR3 sequences, around 17% of which appear only once. As regards this clonotype: This may arise from a read error, as a much more abundant clone is one base away.

For naive CD8 T cells, sorting used the CD8+CD4-CCR7+CD45RA+ phenotype. The CDR3 extends over 12 amino acids. Trimming removed 8 bases from V and 7 bases from J, with 15 bases in between. The V gene's germline CDR1 is SGHAT and CDR2 FQNNGV. This TCR came from a human donor in good health. Some libraries in this study had Jurkat cell RNA spiked in. The chain employs TRBV11-2 and TRBJ2-7; D may be TRBD1 (5 bases). Sequences were obtained from naive CD8+ T cells from blood, with Jurkat cell RNA spiked in. Subset noted: FACS-sorted CD8+CD4-CCR7+CD45RA+ naive T cells. This CDR3 reads CASGQGAAEQYF. The CDR3 DNA sequence: TGTGCCAGCGGCCAAGGGGCGGCGGAGCAGTACTTC.